Each of the 22 T cell receptor beta chains below was sequenced from the same sample in a study of vaccination effects on CD4 cells after COVID-19. The table came from immunoSEQ multiplex PCR; TCRdb's copy has only in-frame clones and leaves some out. This sample has around 50,000 clones, with around 80% found just once. Antigen specificity for these receptors is unknown. Sequencing in the ViraFEST assay came after antigen-specific CD4+ T cells had been expanded with viral peptide pools, which were used to stimulate PBMC. The authors isolated CD4+ T cells after around nine days of culture. This person's SARS-CoV-2 infection, confirmed by PCR, occurred between March and December 2020. The source was CD4+ T cells from PBMCs cultured with HIV peptides, collected before COVID-19 vaccination. Noted subset: HIV-1 Nef peptide pool negative control/reference culture. The source is a human donor who had a prior SARS-CoV-2 infection.

This rearrangement joins TRBV5-4 to TRBJ2-3, with 8 bases identical to TRBD2. The J segment lost 6 bases and the V segment lost 3 bases, leaving 9 bases of the junction unmatched. CDR1 and CDR2 (germline): SGHNT, YYREEE (reference sequence). CDR3 length: 15 amino acids. CDR3 loop: CASSSGGQGRDTQYF. The CDR3 DNA reads as TGTGCCAGCAGCTCGGGGGGGCAGGGGAGGGATACGCAGTATTTT. Variable domain in full (rest from reference TRBV5-4 and TRBJ2-3): ETGVTQSPTHLIKTRGQQVTLRCSSQSGHNTVSWYQQALGQGPQFIFQYYREEENGRGNFPPRFSGLQFPNYSSELNVNALELDDSALYLCASSSGGQGRDTQYFGPGTRLTVL.

This chain connects TRBV9 to TRBJ2-1; D not certain. The CDR3 sequence is 12 residues long. Trimming cost V 0 bases and J 12 bases, with 10 bases left between them. Germline V gives CDR1 SGDLS, CDR2 YYNGEE. CDR3: CASSVGSGRQFF. Here the CDR3 DNA reads TGTGCCAGCAGCGTAGGGTCAGGCCGGCAGTTCTTC.

V is TRBV30 and J is TRBJ2-1, with 15 bases aligning to TRBD2. The CDR3 consists of 16 residues. V was pared by 4 bases and J by 2 bases, with 3 bases of the junction left unmatched. The germline V gene has CDR1 GTSNPN and CDR2 SVGIG (reference sequence). The CDR3 reads CAWTGLAGGPYNEQFF. In DNA form, the CDR3 reads TGTGCCTGGACCGGACTAGCGGGGGGGCCCTACAATGAGCAGTTCTTC. Combining the CDR3 with reference TRBV30 and TRBJ2-1 gives the whole variable domain SQTIHQWPATLVQPVGSPLSLECTVEGTSNPNLYWYRQAAGRGLQLLFYSVGIGQISSEVPQNLSASRPQDRQFILSSKKLLLSDSGFYLCAWTGLAGGPYNEQFFGPGTRLTVL.

The V and J genes are TRBV4-2 and TRBJ1-2; a weak D match, TRBD1 (5 bases). Germline lookup yields CDR1 LGHNA and CDR2 YNFKEQ. The V and J ends lost 4 bases and 2 bases respectively, with 17 bases between them. CDR3 size: 16 residues. The CDR3 sequence is CASSPVSGRGNYGYTF. The CDR3 coding sequence is TGTGCCAGCAGCCCCGTAAGCGGGAGGGGCAACTATGGCTACACCTTC.

The J gene is TRBJ2-1, the V gene TRBV6-6, with 11 bases aligning to TRBD2. Germline CDR1 reads MNHNY; CDR2 reads SVGAGI (reference sequence). This CDR3 region has 16 residues. V shed 1 base and J 6 bases; nucleotides not matched to a gene: 5. The CDR3 sequence is CASSYWASGGINEQFF. The CDR3 bases are TGTGCCAGCAGTTACTGGGCTAGCGGGGGGATCAATGAGCAGTTCTTC.

The chain has TRBV18 and TRBJ1-1, with D unclear. The CDR3 consists of 13 residues. Deletions cut 3 bases from V and 4 bases from J, with 9 bases between. The V gene's germline CDR1 is KGHSH and CDR2 LQKENI. The DNA of the CDR3 is TGTGCCAGCTCACCCATGGGGTCCACTGAAGCTTTCTTT. This sequence encodes CASSPMGSTEAFF.

V gene TRBV6-5 combines with J gene TRBJ2-5; TRBD1 matches at 7 bases. Germline V gene data show CDR1 as MNHEY and CDR2 as SVGAGI. V shed 5 bases, J shed 0 bases, and the junction held 6 bases outside the gene matches. The CDR3 is made up of 15 amino acids. DNA of the CDR3: TGTGCCAGCAGTAGGCAGGGGGATCACCAAGAGACCCAGTACTTC. Its protein product is CASSRQGDHQETQYF.

This clone was seen a handful of times. The rearrangement uses TRBV27 and TRBJ2-2; D call uncertain. CDR1 is MNHEY, CDR2 SMNVEV, per germline (reference sequence). This CDR3 has 17 residues. Trimming pared 0 bases from V and 1 base from J, leaving 12 bases between. CDR3: CASSLSFNWGNTGELFF. In nucleotides, the CDR3 is TGTGCCAGCAGTTTATCGTTTAACTGGGGGAACACCGGGGAGCTGTTTTTT.

V gene TRBV9 combines with J gene TRBJ1-2, with TRBD1 matching over 7 bases. Germline assignment: CDR1 SGDLS and CDR2 YYNGEE. The CDR3 contains 14 residues. With 4 bases clipped from V and 4 bases from J, the junction kept 7 bases outside the gene matches. CDR3 DNA: TGTGCCAGCAGCACCGACAGGGATGTCTATGGCTACACCTTC. Residues: CASSTDRDVYGYTF.

The chain combines TRBV18 with TRBJ2-1, with D uncertain. CDR3 length equals 15 residues. V was trimmed by 4 bases and J by 0 bases, leaving 10 bases between them. Germline V CDR1 and CDR2: KGHSH, LQKENI. The DNA for the CDR3 is TGTGCCAGCTCACGGGTGGGCCACTCCTACAATGAGCAGTTCTTC. Protein product: CASSRVGHSYNEQFF.

J is TRBJ2-1 and V is TRBV6-5; possible D gene TRBD2, 5 bases. V lost 6 bases, J lost 5 bases, and 17 bases lay in between. The germline CDR1 and CDR2 sequences are MNHEY and SVGAGI. The CDR3 has 15 amino acids. Written as DNA, the CDR3 is TGTGCCAGCAGGAGAAGCGGAGGCGCCAACAATGAGCAGTTCTTC. Translating gives CASRRSGGANNEQFF.

This clone has only a few counts. The J gene is TRBJ2-1, the V gene TRBV5-4; possible D gene TRBD2, 6 bases. The CDR3 consists of 15 residues. The V and J ends lost 1 base and 2 bases respectively, with 10 bases between them. Germline CDR1 SGHNT, CDR2 YYREEE (reference sequence). CDR3 amino acids: CASSLIAAPYNEQFF. CDR3 DNA: TGTGCCAGCAGCTTGATAGCGGCTCCCTACAATGAGCAGTTCTTC.

The chain employs TRBV11-2 and TRBJ1-4; D might be TRBD1 (5 bases). V was clipped by 2 bases and J by 6 bases, with 7 bases between them. The CDR3 totals 13 residues. Germline-derived CDR1 and CDR2 are SGHAT and FQNNGV. CDR3 in DNA: TGTGCCAGCAGCTTACCGGGGGATGAAAAACTGTTTTTT. This sequence encodes CASSLPGDEKLFF.

The chain carries TRBV25-1 and TRBJ2-4, with D possibly being TRBD1 (6 bases). CDR3 length: 15 amino acids. The germline gives CDR1 MGHDK, CDR2 SYGVNS. The V end lost 11 bases, the J end lost 0 bases, and 17 bases lay between the germline ends. CDR3 nucleotide sequence: TGTGCCTGCCTGACAGGAGAACTAGCCAAAAACATTCAGTACTTC. This encodes CACLTGELAKNIQYF.

The V call is TRBV11-3, the J call TRBJ2-5; possibly TRBD1 for D (6 bases). Looked up from germline, CDR1 is SGHNT and CDR2 is YENEEA. This CDR3 has 14 residues. V dropped 1 base and J dropped 5 bases, with 11 bases sitting between them. The CDR3 bases are TGTGCCAGCAGCTTAGGATACAGGGATGAGACCCAGTACTTC. It codes for CASSLGYRDETQYF.

The DNA for the CDR3 is TGTGCCAGCAGACGACTAGCGGGTGATCAGACCCAGTACTTC. Translation: CASRRLAGDQTQYF. V is TRBV5-6 and J is TRBJ2-5, with 10 bases that match TRBD2. The germline CDR1 and CDR2 sequences are SGHDT and YYEEEE. The CDR3 loop spans 14 amino acids. After removal of 5 bases from V and 6 bases from J, the junction contained 7 bases not matched to a gene. Looking up the rest from reference TRBV5-6 and TRBJ2-5 gives the full variable domain: DAGVTQSPTHLIKTRGQQVTLRCSPKSGHDTVSWYQQALGQGPQFIFQYYEEEERQRGNFPDRFSGHQFPNYSSELNVNALLLGDSALYLCASRRLAGDQTQYFGPGTRLLVL.

This clone was observed once. The gene calls are TRBV7-6 and TRBJ2-7; TRBD2 might be the D (6 bases). Germline values: CDR1 SGHVS, CDR2 FNYEAQ. This CDR3 region has 16 residues. V was clipped by 5 bases and J by 0 bases, with 17 bases between them. CDR3 DNA sequence: TGTGCCAGCAGCAGGCCTCCGGGACTGAGCTCCTACGAGCAGTACTTC. This gives the protein CASSRPPGLSSYEQYF.

This rearrangement joins TRBV12-5 to TRBJ2-7; 9 nucleotides align to TRBD1. With V trimmed by 5 bases and J by 5 bases, 7 bases remained unmatched. The CDR3 consists of 14 residues. Per the germline V gene, CDR1 is LGHNT and CDR2 is FRNRAP. The CDR3 coding sequence is TGTGCTAGTGGTGCTGGGGACAGGGACCACGAGCAGTACTTC. Translated, it gives CASGAGDRDHEQYF.

Regarding this clone: At one boundary the junction diverges from the germline segment, which might be a read error. This sequence joins TRBV7-2 and TRBJ1-1; TRBD1 is a possible D gene (5 bases). The CDR3 has 13 residues. Germline V gene sequence: CDR1 SGHTA, CDR2 FQGNSA. The CDR3 protein is CASSFFGTAFQIF. The CDR3, as DNA: TGTGCCAGCAGCTTTTTCGGGACGGCCTTTCAGATCTTT.

The gene calls are TRBV7-9 and TRBJ1-2; no reliable D call. Germline CDR1 reads SEHNR; CDR2 reads FQNEAQ (reference sequence). V lost 1 base and J lost 2, with 5 bases in between. The CDR3 loop spans 13 amino acids. CDR3 amino acids: CASSLGQNYGYTF. In DNA form, the CDR3 reads TGTGCCAGCAGCTTAGGCCAGAACTATGGCTACACCTTC.

Concerning this clone: Other DNA sequences in this sample translate to the same CDR3. The CDR3 bases are TGTGCCAGCAGCTTAGTGGGGGGTGCCAAAAACATTCAGTACTTC. Translated, it gives CASSLVGGAKNIQYF. The V gene is TRBV7-9, the J gene TRBJ2-4, with TRBD2 as a possible D gene (6 bases). The CDR3 has 15 residues. Germline lookup yields CDR1 SEHNR and CDR2 FQNEAQ (reference sequence). With 1 base removed from V and 1 base from J, the gap between germline ends came to 8 bases.

This clone has just one count. V is TRBV14 and J is TRBJ2-5; 8 nucleotides align to TRBD2. Germline CDR1 is SGHDN and CDR2 is FVKESK. V lost 1 base, J lost 5 bases, and 6 bases stayed unmatched. The CDR3 sequence is 15 residues long. In nucleotides, the CDR3 is TGTGCCAGCAGCCAAGGAGCGGGAGTCCTGGAGACCCAGTACTTC. The encoded protein is CASSQGAGVLETQYF.